This entry features one T cell receptor (beta chain) sequence. Trimming removed 1 base from V and 3 bases from J; junction bases left unmatched: 3. Germline assignment: CDR1 SQVTM and CDR2 ANQGSEA. The CDR3 is made up of 16 amino acids. The data derive from a study of shared clonotypes between healthy human individuals. Sequencing was performed with immunoSEQ multiplex PCR; in TCRdb, only in-frame clones are kept and a portion is missing. The profile shows about 2.4 million clones, 80% to 95% of them singletons. The J gene is TRBJ2-3, the V gene TRBV29-1, with 14 positions matching TRBD2. The TCR sequence derives from a man aged 18 to 35 in good health. Some clones in this sample may be carry-over from other donors' samples. Sequencing input: naive CD4+ T cells from PBMCs. Subset indicated: CD45RA+ positively selected. The CDR3 loop is CSVEGLAGGPTDTQYF. CDR3 coding DNA: TGCAGCGTTGAAGGACTAGCGGGAGGGCCTACAGATACGCAGTATTTT.